Described below is a single TCR beta chain sequence and its context. The data belong to a study of blood T cell repertoires in COVID-19. For the study at large: Spain, Italy and the United States supplied samples that represented acute and convalescent COVID-19. PBMCs, B-cell-depleted T cells, or T cells provided the cDNA or gDNA that made up the material.

In the original workflow: Amplifying reference gene primers gave estimates of nucleated cell counts. Only in-frame clones appear in the TCRdb table, and some are missing; sequencing was by immunoSEQ multiplex PCR. V, J and clone size reflect that table, while D and trimming were determined from the DNA. The table shows tens of thousands of clones, with approximately 88% occurring only once. This CDR3 comprises 15 residues. V lost 0 bases and J lost 4; bases outside the gene matches: 4. Germline-derived CDR1 and CDR2 are LGHNA and YNFKEQ. During active infection, Seattle patients enrolled and were then monitored through disease.

The clonotype was recovered from a man aged 35 to 55 with COVID-19, enrolled during active disease. This rearrangement joins TRBV4-2 to TRBJ2-7; 9 bases align to TRBD2. Sequencing was done on a sample of peripheral blood. The CDR3 DNA follows: TGTGCCAGCAGCCAAGACCTAGCGGGAACTTACGAGCAGTACTTC. Amino acid sequence: CASSQDLAGTYEQYF.